These 9 T cell receptor beta chains share one sample of origin, sequenced in a study of OX40 agonist ivuxolimab in advanced cancers. Some clones are missing from TCRdb's copy, which holds only in-frame ones; the method was immunoSEQ multiplex PCR. Of some 75,000 clones in the sample, roughly 88% were seen once. The specimen comprised CD4+ or CD8+ T cells sorted from blood, sampled in a trial of the OX40 agonist ivuxolimab. The origin of the receptors is an adult with an advanced solid tumor such as melanoma, head and neck, liver or kidney cancer.

This rearrangement joins TRBV5-1 to TRBJ2-3; TRBD2 matches at 9 bases. The CDR3 runs 16 residues. Germline V CDR1 and CDR2: SGHRS, YFSETQ. Trimming took 2 bases from V and 1 from J; bases not matched to a gene: 5. The CDR3 DNA follows: TGCGCCAGCAGCTTACTGACTAGCGGAGGCACAGATACGCAGTATTTT. Its translation is CASSLLTSGGTDTQYF. Together with reference TRBV5-1 and TRBJ2-3, the CDR3 gives the full variable domain: KAGVTQTPRYLIKTRGQQVTLSCSPISGHRSVSWYQQTPGQGLQFLFEYFSETQRNKGNFPGRFSGRQFSNSRSEMNVSTLELGDSALYLCASSLLTSGGTDTQYFGPGTRLTVL.

The V and J genes are TRBV5-8 and TRBJ1-5; D is uncertain. V was cut by 4 bases and J by 4 bases, with 9 bases left in between. The CDR3 extends over 13 amino acids. CDR1 is SGHTS, CDR2 YDEGEE, per germline. CDR3 DNA sequence: TGTGCCAGCAGCCAACGTCGGAATCAGCCCCAGCATTTT. Translated, it gives CASSQRRNQPQHF.

The chain uses TRBV6-6 and TRBJ2-7; D is ambiguous. The V end lost 0 bases, the J end lost 5 bases, and 5 bases lay between the germline ends. This CDR3 is built from 12 residues. Germline-derived CDR1 and CDR2 are MNHNY and SVGAGI (reference sequence). CDR3 residues: CASSYSRNEQYF. The CDR3 DNA reads TGTGCCAGCAGTTACTCTCGGAACGAGCAGTACTTC.

This rearrangement joins TRBV12-5 to TRBJ2-1; 8 nucleotides agree with TRBD2. Germline V lookup: CDR1 LGHNT, CDR2 FRNRAP. CDR3 length: 19 residues. J was trimmed by 3 bases and V by 6 bases; bases with no gene match: 19. CDR3 DNA: TGTGCTAGTGGCCGCCTCTTCCTCCAAGCGGGAGCTAACTACAATGAGCAGTTCTTC. Translation gives CASGRLFLQAGANYNEQFF.

The sample holds one count of this clone. This rearrangement joins TRBV5-5 to TRBJ1-5; no firm D call. This CDR3 is built from 15 residues. V was pared by 4 bases and J by 6 bases, with 17 bases between. Germline V gene lookup returns CDR1 SGHKS and CDR2 YYEKEE (reference sequence). CDR3 residues: CASSPAPGEGQPQHF. DNA for the CDR3: TGTGCCAGCAGCCCCGCGCCGGGCGAAGGTCAGCCCCAGCATTTT.

The chain has TRBV28 and TRBJ1-2; D gene uncertain. CDR3 size: 16 residues. Germline V gives CDR1 MDHEN, CDR2 SYDVKM. The germline V and J ends were trimmed by 6 bases and 2 bases, with 19 bases remaining between them. The CDR3 DNA follows: TGTGCCAGCAGCCCACATGGGGTCGTGGCGAACTATGGCTACACCTTC. This sequence encodes CASSPHGVVANYGYTF.

The genes are TRBV6-1 and TRBJ1-4, with unresolved D. The CDR3 runs to 17 residues. V was pared by 0 bases and J by 4 bases, with 15 bases between. Germline loops: CDR1 MNHNS, CDR2 SASEGT. The CDR3 nucleotides are TGTGCCAGCAGTGAAGCGCTAGTGGGCCTGGGTAATGAAAAACTGTTTTTT. Amino acids: CASSEALVGLGNEKLFF.

J is TRBJ2-4 and V is TRBV18; weak D call: TRBD1 (6 bases). Trimming stripped 3 bases from V and 4 bases from J, with 10 bases between. Germline V lookup: CDR1 KGHSH, CDR2 LQKENI. CDR3 size: 14 residues. Here the CDR3 DNA reads TGTGCCAGCTCACCTTGGACAGATAAAAACATTCAGTACTTC. Amino acid sequence: CASSPWTDKNIQYF.

This chain joins TRBV29-1 and TRBJ2-3; D may match TRBD1 or TRBD2 (6 bases each). The V end lost 1 base, the J end lost 7 bases, and 12 bases lay between the germline ends. The CDR3 loop spans 13 amino acids. Germline V gene data show CDR1 as SQVTM and CDR2 as ANQGSEA. CDR3 nucleotides: TGCAGCGTTGAAGCGGGGGCCTCATATACGCAGTATTTT. Encoded protein: CSVEAGASYTQYF.